Listed here is a single TCR beta chain. The repertoire was sequenced with immunoSEQ multiplex PCR; TCRdb's copy has only in-frame clones and lacks some. In the table there are a few hundred thousand clones, approximately 90% of which are singletons. The data are from a study of blood T cell repertoires in COVID-19. About the research overall: The analysed material was cDNA or gDNA that came from T cells, B-cell-depleted T cells, or PBMCs.

Assignments of participants to cohorts depended upon their own reported clinical history. CDR3 length equals 15 residues. Trimming took 7 bases from V and 1 from J; bases not matched to a gene: 10. Germline lookup yields CDR1 MNHEY and CDR2 SVGAGI. The sample was PBMCs or T cells enriched from blood (not recorded which). This receptor was identified in a man aged 30 to 39 who had recovered from COVID-19. The chain recombines TRBV6-5 with TRBJ2-7, with TRBD2 matching 7 bases. In DNA form, the CDR3 reads TGTGCCAGCACCCTCACAAGCGGGGATTCCTACGAGCAGTACTTC. This encodes CASTLTSGDSYEQYF.